Following are 32 T cell receptor beta chains from one sample sequenced in a study of identical twins. One entry per CDR3 protein results from TCRdb running MiXCR on the 5' RACE reads. The sample has 200,000 to 250,000 distinct CDR3 sequences, 6% to 9% seen once; the top ten hold less than 2%. These data were also filed under a second study, of yellow fever vaccine responses in identical twins.

The source material was memory (CD45RO+) T cells sorted from blood. The receptors come from a woman aged 18 to 35 in good health.

The sample holds many counts of this clonotype. The gene calls are TRBV29-1 and TRBJ2-1; TRBD2 aligns across 14 bases. CDR1 and CDR2 from the germline V gene are SQVTM and ANQGSEA. The CDR3 is 14 amino acids. V lost 6 bases and J lost 7; bases outside the gene matches: 5. The CDR3 coding sequence is TGCAGCGTGGGGACTAGCGGGAGTATGAATGAGCAGTTCTTC. Protein sequence: CSVGTSGSMNEQFF.

The table lists this clonotype with a few counts. The chain carries TRBV3-1 and TRBJ2-5, with D unresolved. Germline lookup yields CDR1 LGHDT and CDR2 YNNKEL (reference sequence). The V end was cut by 1 base, the J end by 3 bases, with 9 bases between. The CDR3 is made up of 14 amino acids. The CDR3 sequence is CASSQGAAKETQYF. The CDR3 nucleotides read TGTGCCAGCAGCCAAGGGGCAGCCAAAGAGACCCAGTACTTC.

This clonotype occurred many times. The J gene is TRBJ1-5, the V gene TRBV28, with 8 bases fitting TRBD1. The junction had 5 bases not matched to a gene; V was cut back by 4 bases and J by 3 bases. The CDR3 runs 15 residues. The germline V gene has CDR1 MDHEN and CDR2 SYDVKM. CDR3 bases: TGTGCCAGCAGTTCGGACAGGGAGGACAATCAGCCCCAGCATTTT. Translation: CASSSDREDNQPQHF. The full variable domain, rest sourced from reference TRBV28 and TRBJ1-5, is DVKVTQSSRYLVKRTGEKVFLECVQDMDHENMFWYRQDPGLGLRLIYFSYDVKMKEKGDIPEGYSVSREKKERFSLILESASTNQTSMYLCASSSDREDNQPQHFGDGTRLSIL.

This clonotype appeared many times. The chain is built from TRBV11-2 and TRBJ2-1; 10 nucleotides agree with TRBD2. Germline assignment: CDR1 SGHAT and CDR2 FQNNGV. J was trimmed by 4 bases and V by 0 bases; bases with no gene match: 3. This CDR3 has 16 residues. This chain's CDR3 is CASSLDLAGVYNEQFF. The CDR3 DNA is TGTGCCAGCAGCTTAGATCTAGCGGGGGTTTACAATGAGCAGTTCTTC.

J is TRBJ2-1 and V is TRBV7-6; 13 bases line up with TRBD2. Germline assignment: CDR1 SGHVS and CDR2 FNYEAQ. This CDR3 comprises 16 residues. V shed 5 bases and J 8 bases; nucleotides not matched to a gene: 9. The CDR3 region is CASSGRTSGSLDEQFF. The CDR3 DNA sequence: TGTGCCAGCAGCGGGCGGACTAGCGGGAGTTTGGATGAGCAGTTCTTC.

This clonotype was observed at least ten times. J is TRBJ1-1 and V is TRBV4-3; D not certain. V gave up 1 base and J gave up 2 bases, with 11 bases separating them. Germline assignment: CDR1 LGHNA and CDR2 YSLEER. There are 15 residues in the CDR3. This chain's CDR3 is CASSQGIRDNTEAFF. The CDR3 DNA is TGCGCCAGCAGCCAAGGTATTCGCGATAACACTGAAGCTTTCTTT.

This clonotype has just a few counts. This chain joins TRBV7-2 and TRBJ2-2; 7 positions match TRBD2. CDR3 size: 16 residues. Per the germline V gene, CDR1 is SGHTA and CDR2 is FQGNSA. V shed 2 bases and J 4 bases; nucleotides not matched to a gene: 7. The CDR3 nucleotides are TGTGCCAGCAGCTTAATCTTGGGGGGGAGCACCGGGGAGCTGTTTTTT. Its protein product is CASSLILGGSTGELFF.

This clonotype was detected ten times or more. The V gene is TRBV7-8, the J gene TRBJ2-1; 15 bases are a match to TRBD2. The germline V gene encodes CDR1 SGHVS and CDR2 FQNEAQ. V gave up 5 bases and J gave up 8 bases; unmatched junction bases: 7. The CDR3 runs to 16 residues. Here the CDR3 reads CASSPGLAGGAHEQFF. CDR3 in DNA: TGTGCCAGCAGCCCCGGACTAGCGGGAGGGGCCCATGAGCAGTTCTTC.

This clonotype was detected ten times or more. The V gene is TRBV7-2, the J gene TRBJ2-1; D could derive from TRBD1 or TRBD2 (7 bases each). V dropped 5 bases and J dropped 0 bases, with 14 bases sitting between them. The length of the CDR3 is 16 residues. Germline lookup yields CDR1 SGHTA and CDR2 FQGNSA. The CDR3 loop reads CASSQGGTYSYNEQFF. CDR3 DNA: TGTGCCAGCAGCCAGGGGGGGACTTACTCCTACAATGAGCAGTTCTTC.

There are a few counts of this clonotype. The genes are TRBV5-1 and TRBJ1-5; TRBD1 matches 9 bases. Germline loops: CDR1 SGHRS, CDR2 YFSETQ. CDR3 length: 22 amino acids. V dropped 0 bases and J dropped 1; count of bases not matched to a gene: 20. CDR3 nucleotide sequence: TGCGCCAGCAGCTTGGGTTTAGGGGTTTGGACAGGGGCTGGTAAGAGCAATCAGCCCCAGCATTTT. This encodes CASSLGLGVWTGAGKSNQPQHF.

This clonotype was detected ten times or more. CDR3: CASSQVNANTGELFF. The CDR3 nucleotides are TGTGCCAGCAGCCAAGTCAACGCGAACACCGGGGAGCTGTTTTTT. V is TRBV14 and J is TRBJ2-2; D remains unclear. V dropped 1 base and J dropped 0 bases, with 6 bases sitting between them. Looked up from germline, CDR1 is SGHDN and CDR2 is FVKESK. The CDR3 is made up of 15 amino acids.

The table lists this clonotype with a few counts. The chain recombines TRBV2 with TRBJ1-1; D gene unclear. V was shortened by 4 bases and J by 1 base, with 7 bases between the two germline ends. The germline V gene has CDR1 SNHLY and CDR2 FYNNEI. This CDR3 is built from 13 residues. DNA of the CDR3: TGTGCCAGCAGTGCGGAAGCGAACACTGAAGCTTTCTTT. It is translated as CASSAEANTEAFF.

This clonotype was counted only a few times. The chain joins TRBV10-2 to TRBJ1-5, with D maybe TRBD1 (6 bases). Per the germline V gene, CDR1 is WSHSY and CDR2 is SAAADI. The CDR3 consists of 15 residues. V lost 6 bases, J lost 2 bases, and 14 bases lay in between. CDR3 in amino acids: CASSETGWGNQPQHF. The CDR3, as DNA: TGCGCCAGCAGCGAGACAGGCTGGGGCAATCAGCCCCAGCATTTT.

This clonotype turned up a few times. V gene TRBV12-3 or TRBV12-4 combines with J gene TRBJ1-4; 7 bases fit TRBD1. Losses at the gene ends were 6 bases for V and 8 bases for J; bases not matched to a gene: 12. This CDR3 has 15 residues. The CDR3 DNA sequence: TGTGCCAGCAGGCTAGTAGGGGGCGGCGGGGAAAAACTGTTTTTT. Its protein product is CASRLVGGGGEKLFF.

This clonotype was found many times. The chain couples TRBV20-1 to TRBJ1-2, with 7 bases matching TRBD1. In germline, CDR1 is DFQATT, CDR2 SNEGSKA (reference sequence). J gave up 0 bases and V 7 bases, and 2 bases lay outside the gene matches. CDR3 length: 12 amino acids. The CDR3 reads CSGDSTNYGYTF. The CDR3 DNA sequence: TGCAGTGGGGACAGCACTAACTATGGCTACACCTTC.

The chain joins TRBV2 to TRBJ2-5; 9 nucleotides match TRBD2. With V trimmed by 5 bases and J by 5 bases, 9 bases remained unmatched. The V gene's germline CDR1 is SNHLY and CDR2 FYNNEI. The CDR3 runs to 15 residues. CDR3 sequence (DNA): TGTGCCAGCAGTAGACTAGCGGCCCATGGGGAGACCCAGTACTTC. Residues: CASSRLAAHGETQYF.

This clonotype was observed a few times. The V gene is TRBV15, the J gene TRBJ2-7, with a tentative D call TRBD2 (5 bases). Trimming pared 3 bases from V and 2 bases from J, leaving 14 bases between. Per germline, CDR1 LNHNV and CDR2 YYDKDF (reference sequence). The CDR3 runs to 15 residues. The CDR3 here is CATSRTGSGTYEQYF. In DNA, the CDR3 is TGTGCCACCAGCAGGACCGGCTCGGGGACCTACGAGCAGTACTTC.

The rearrangement joins TRBV15 to TRBJ2-1, with D possibly called TRBD1 or TRBD2 (5 bases each). The CDR3 is 17 residues long. Germline V gene data show CDR1 as LNHNV and CDR2 as YYDKDF (reference sequence). V was clipped by 3 bases and J by 0 bases, with 15 bases between them. Written as DNA, the CDR3 is TGTGCCACCAGCAGCGCATGGGCTGGGGGCTCCTACAATGAGCAGTTCTTC. Its protein product is CATSSAWAGGSYNEQFF.

This clonotype was picked up a small number of times. The chain uses TRBV5-6 and TRBJ2-2; 7 bases map to TRBD1. V was pared by 4 bases and J by 6 bases, with 9 bases of the junction left unmatched. Germline V CDR1 and CDR2: SGHDT, YYEEEE. This CDR3 spans 15 amino acids. The CDR3 protein is CASSTSLDRAGELFF. For the CDR3, the DNA is TGTGCCAGCAGCACTTCCCTAGACAGGGCCGGGGAGCTGTTTTTT.

The table lists this clonotype with a few counts. V and J are TRBV12-3 or TRBV12-4 and TRBJ2-1; weak D call: TRBD1 (10 bases). V was shortened by 6 bases and J by 15 bases, with 24 bases between the two germline ends. The CDR3 consists of 14 residues. CDR3 residues: CASRRDRGAGGRFF. DNA of the CDR3: TGTGCCAGCAGACGGGACAGGGGTGCGGGAGGGAGGTTCTTC.

The rearrangement links TRBV20-1 to TRBJ2-3, with TRBD2 matching 9 bases. Germline V gene data show CDR1 as DFQATT and CDR2 as SNEGSKA (reference sequence). The CDR3 has 15 amino acids. Germline trimming cut 5 bases from V and 4 bases from J; bases unmatched to any gene: 10. CDR3 coding DNA: TGCAGTGCTGGGGGAACCTTAGCGGGAGCAGATACGCAGTATTTT. It yields the protein CSAGGTLAGADTQYF.

This clonotype has only a few counts. V gene TRBV6-1 combines with J gene TRBJ1-6; D call uncertain. Germline loops: CDR1 MNHNS, CDR2 SASEGT. V gave up 8 bases and J gave up 6 bases, with 11 bases separating them. CDR3 length: 13 residues. The CDR3 bases are TGTGCCAGCGAGAGGAGTGGTAATTCACCCCTCCACTTT. This sequence encodes CASERSGNSPLHF.

This clonotype was observed a handful of times. V is TRBV27 and J is TRBJ2-7; possibly TRBD2 for D (5 bases). The ends were cut back, 3 bases at V and 6 bases at J, with 12 bases in the middle. The germline V gene encodes CDR1 MNHEY and CDR2 SMNVEV (reference sequence). This CDR3 comprises 13 residues. The CDR3 loop is CASSFSGSREQYF. The DNA of the CDR3 is TGTGCCAGCAGTTTTTCGGGGTCCCGCGAGCAGTACTTC.

This clonotype was seen only a few times. V gene TRBV5-1 combines with J gene TRBJ2-5; possibly TRBD2 for D (7 bases). V dropped 1 base and J dropped 5 bases, with 18 bases sitting between them. The CDR3 spans 16 residues. Germline values: CDR1 SGHRS, CDR2 YFSETQ. The chain's CDR3 is CASSLSKGGGGETQYF. The CDR3 DNA follows: TGCGCCAGCAGCTTGAGCAAAGGGGGGGGCGGCGAGACCCAGTACTTC.

This chain links TRBV28 with TRBJ1-1; D remains ambiguous. The V gene's germline CDR1 is MDHEN and CDR2 SYDVKM. V was pared by 5 bases and J by 6 bases, with 7 bases between. The CDR3 covers 11 residues. This CDR3 reads CASSTWAEAFF. The CDR3 DNA reads TGTGCCAGCAGTACTTGGGCTGAAGCTTTCTTT.

This clonotype was counted ten times or more. J is TRBJ2-1 and V is TRBV29-1; D ambiguous. Germline lookup yields CDR1 SQVTM and CDR2 ANQGSEA. The CDR3 extends over 13 amino acids. With 3 bases removed from V and 6 bases from J, the gap between germline ends came to 12 bases. DNA for the CDR3: TGCAGCGTTGATACTTGGTCCGGCAATGAGCAGTTCTTC. This translates into CSVDTWSGNEQFF.

The chain is built from TRBV27 and TRBJ2-7; TRBD2 matches 9 bases. V lost 2 bases and J lost 7; bases outside the gene matches: 6. The CDR3 is made up of 14 amino acids. From germline, CDR1 is MNHEY and CDR2 SMNVEV (reference sequence). In DNA, the CDR3 is TGTGCCAGCAGTTTACTAGCGGGGCCTGGGGAGCAGTACTTC. This translates into CASSLLAGPGEQYF.

J is TRBJ2-2 and V is TRBV5-5, with 10 bases aligning to TRBD2. Germline CDR1 and CDR2: SGHKS and YYEKEE (reference sequence). This CDR3 region has 17 residues. V was clipped by 6 bases and J by 7 bases; unmatched bases: 15. The DNA of the CDR3 is TGTGCCAGCACCACCGGGGCAGCGGGAGGGCCAATCGGGGAGCTGTTTTTT. Its translation is CASTTGAAGGPIGELFF.

This clonotype was counted only a few times. J is TRBJ1-2 and V is TRBV6-1, with D perhaps matching TRBD1 (6 bases). The CDR3 runs 15 residues. Trimming took off 10 bases at V and 5 bases at J, with 23 bases between the two ends. Per the germline V gene, CDR1 is MNHNS and CDR2 is SASEGT. The CDR3 region has the DNA TGTGCCACCAGATTGGATACAGGGCGTTGGTATGGCTACACCTTC. Amino acid sequence: CATRLDTGRWYGYTF.

This chain joins TRBV3-1 and TRBJ1-1; tentative D call: TRBD1 (6 bases). CDR1 and CDR2 from the germline V gene are LGHDT and YNNKEL (reference sequence). The CDR3 sequence is 15 residues long. Trimming pared 1 base from V and 4 bases from J, leaving 13 bases between. The CDR3 sequence: CASSQVWGAGTEAFF. CDR3 bases: TGTGCCAGCAGCCAAGTATGGGGGGCAGGCACTGAAGCTTTCTTT.

The rearrangement links TRBV6-2 or TRBV6-3 to TRBJ2-5, with D uncertain. The CDR3 sequence is 13 residues long. V shed 6 bases and J shed 5 bases, with 13 bases lying between them. Per the germline V gene, CDR1 is MNHEY and CDR2 is SVGEGT. CDR3 amino acids: CASSLIAQETQYF. In DNA form, the CDR3 reads TGTGCCAGCAGCTTAATCGCACAGGAGACCCAGTACTTC.

This clonotype was observed many times. The chain carries TRBV5-1 and TRBJ1-4; possibly TRBD1 for D (5 bases). Trimming shortened V by 4 bases and J by 0 bases, and 13 bases separated the two germline ends. CDR1 and CDR2 (germline): SGHRS, YFSETQ. The CDR3 is 16 amino acids. This CDR3 reads CASSPVGRTTNEKLFF. The CDR3 nucleotides read TGCGCCAGCAGCCCAGTGGGACGGACAACTAATGAAAAACTGTTTTTT.